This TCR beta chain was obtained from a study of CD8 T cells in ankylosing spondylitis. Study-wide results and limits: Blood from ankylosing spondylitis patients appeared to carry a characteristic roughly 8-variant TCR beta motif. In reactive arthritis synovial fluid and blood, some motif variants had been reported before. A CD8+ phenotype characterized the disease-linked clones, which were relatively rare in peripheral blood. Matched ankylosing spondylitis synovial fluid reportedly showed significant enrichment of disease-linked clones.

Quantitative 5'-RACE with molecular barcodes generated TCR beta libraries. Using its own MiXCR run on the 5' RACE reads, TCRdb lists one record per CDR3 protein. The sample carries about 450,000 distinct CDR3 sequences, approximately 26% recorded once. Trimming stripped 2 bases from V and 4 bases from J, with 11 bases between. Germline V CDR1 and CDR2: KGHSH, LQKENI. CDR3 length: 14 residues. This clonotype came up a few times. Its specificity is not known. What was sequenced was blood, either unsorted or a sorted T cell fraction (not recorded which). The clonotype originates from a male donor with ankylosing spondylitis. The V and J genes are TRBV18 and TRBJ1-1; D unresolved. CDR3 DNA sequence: TGTGCCAGCTCACCATCAGGACTTACCACTGAAGCTTTCTTT. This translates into CASSPSGLTTEAFF.